This TCR beta chain originates from a study of blood T cell repertoires in COVID-19. Study overall: The United States, Italy and Spain were the sources of the acute and convalescent COVID-19 samples. T cells, B-cell-depleted T cells, or PBMCs supplied cDNA or gDNA.

The CDR3 has 17 amino acids. The V gene's germline CDR1 is GTSNPN and CDR2 SVGIG (reference sequence). V was cut by 0 bases and J by 1 base, with 16 bases left in between. Generated by immunoSEQ multiplex PCR, the TCRdb table keeps only in-frame clones and is missing some. The sample comprises about 170,000 clones, 80% to 85% of which are singletons, and approximately 2.4% rests with the top ten. The material sequenced was peripheral blood. The rearrangement uses TRBV30 and TRBJ2-4; TRBD1 is a possible D gene (5 bases). The receptor comes from a human donor with acute or convalescent COVID-19. The donor label of this sample is uncertain. The chain's CDR3 is CAWSVRGLVLAKNIQYF. The CDR3 DNA follows: TGTGCCTGGAGTGTAAGGGGTTTGGTACTGGCCAAAAACATTCAGTACTTC.